The 15 T cell receptor beta chains below come from one sample, sequenced in a study of CD4 T cell repertoires in COVID-19. Libraries were prepared by immunoSEQ multiplex PCR; TCRdb keeps only in-frame clonotypes and omits some of them. The sample carries 20,000 to 25,000 clones, around 86% recorded once. Sequencing was done directly on freshly isolated, uncultured memory T cells. This sample comprised central memory CD4+ T cells from blood, obtained before the COVID-19 pandemic. The receptors shown here come from a human donor who had COVID-19.

This chain connects TRBV5-1 to TRBJ2-7, with D uncertain. Trimming shortened V by 0 bases and J by 1 base, and 5 bases separated the two germline ends. This CDR3 has 13 residues. The germline V gene encodes CDR1 SGHRS and CDR2 YFSETQ. The CDR3 protein is CASSLGVSYEQYF. CDR3 in DNA: TGCGCCAGCAGCTTGGGAGTGTCCTACGAGCAGTACTTC.

The rearrangement uses TRBV5-1 and TRBJ2-7, with 7 bases identical to TRBD1. Trimming cost V 0 bases and J 6 bases; bases outside gene matches: 6. Germline assignment: CDR1 SGHRS and CDR2 YFSETQ. This CDR3 has 14 amino acids. The CDR3 reads CASSLAQGLGEQYF. In nucleotides, the CDR3 is TGCGCCAGCAGCTTGGCACAGGGGCTAGGCGAGCAGTACTTC.

V and J are TRBV19 and TRBJ1-4; TRBD1 is a possible D gene (6 bases). The CDR3 loop spans 15 amino acids. Trimming pared 3 bases from V and 4 bases from J, leaving 12 bases between. The V gene's germline CDR1 is LNHDA and CDR2 SQIVND (reference sequence). The DNA for the CDR3 is TGTGCCAGTAGTATTACAGGGACCCATAATGAAAAACTGTTTTTT. It codes for CASSITGTHNEKLFF.

The gene calls are TRBV6-5 and TRBJ2-5; 11 nucleotides agree with TRBD2. Germline V gives CDR1 MNHEY, CDR2 SVGAGI. The CDR3 spans 15 residues. After removal of 6 bases from V and 5 bases from J, the junction contained 8 bases not matched to a gene. This chain's CDR3 is CASRSLAGVGETQYF. The CDR3 DNA reads as TGTGCCAGCAGATCACTAGCGGGAGTAGGGGAGACCCAGTACTTC.

V and J are TRBV5-6 and TRBJ2-2; the match to TRBD1 covers 8 bases. The CDR3 is 16 residues long. CDR1 SGHDT and CDR2 YYEEEE come from the germline V gene. Trimming took 4 bases from V and 5 from J; bases not matched to a gene: 10. The CDR3, as DNA: TGTGCCAGCAGCGGAATAGGACAGGGCGGGACCGGGGAGCTGTTTTTT. Translation: CASSGIGQGGTGELFF.

The chain combines TRBV12-5 with TRBJ1-1; tentatively, D is TRBD1 (6 bases). The V gene's germline CDR1 is LGHNT and CDR2 FRNRAP. Between the trimmed V and J ends, which lost 4 bases and 5 bases, there was a span of 14 bases. This CDR3 has 14 residues. The CDR3 coding sequence is TGTGCTAGTGGTTCCTTGACAGGAGATACTGAAGCTTTCTTT. Translation gives CASGSLTGDTEAFF.

This chain joins TRBV23-1 and TRBJ1-1; D remains unclear. TRBV23-1 is treated as an ORF (open reading frame) with a function not yet certain. The CDR3 extends over 18 amino acids. V was cut by 6 bases and J by 0 bases, with 23 bases left in between. The CDR3 spells CASSRTRRSKILNTEAFF. CDR3 nucleotides: TGCGCCAGCAGCCGTACGAGGAGGAGCAAGATATTGAACACTGAAGCTTTCTTT.

The genes are TRBV28 and TRBJ2-7; perhaps TRBD2 as D (5 bases). V lost 7 bases and J lost 2, with 12 bases in between. Germline CDR1 MDHEN, CDR2 SYDVKM. The CDR3 contains 13 residues. CDR3 loop: CASMRVDTYEQYF. The CDR3 region has the DNA TGTGCCAGCATGCGGGTAGACACCTACGAGCAGTACTTC. Variable domain in full (rest from reference TRBV28 and TRBJ2-7): DVKVTQSSRYLVKRTGEKVFLECVQDMDHENMFWYRQDPGLGLRLIYFSYDVKMKEKGDIPEGYSVSREKKERFSLILESASTNQTSMYLCASMRVDTYEQYFGPGTRLTVT.

This clone was counted once. The chain links TRBV4-2 to TRBJ2-1; 9 bases are a match to TRBD2. Unmatched junction bases numbered 8, after V lost 1 base and J lost 7 bases. CDR3 length: 16 residues. Germline V lookup: CDR1 LGHNA, CDR2 YNFKEQ. The chain's CDR3 is CASSQGGAGGINEQFF. CDR3 coding DNA: TGTGCCAGCAGCCAAGGGGGAGCGGGAGGTATAAATGAGCAGTTCTTC.

This clone was observed a single time. The V call is TRBV7-8, the J call TRBJ2-7; a weak D match, TRBD1 (6 bases). The germline V gene encodes CDR1 SGHVS and CDR2 FQNEAQ. The V gene lost 1 base and the J gene lost 4 bases, with 11 bases spanning the gap. This CDR3 has 14 amino acids. CDR3 DNA: TGTGCCAGCAGCTTAGGAGGGACACTTTACGAGCAGTACTTC. This sequence encodes CASSLGGTLYEQYF.

This sequence joins TRBV30 and TRBJ1-1; the match to TRBD1 covers 10 bases. Germline V gene data show CDR1 as GTSNPN and CDR2 as SVGIG (reference sequence). The CDR3 spans 16 residues. The V and J ends lost 5 bases and 0 bases, in that order; junction bases with no gene match: 9. The CDR3 region has the DNA TGTGCCTGGTACCGGGACAGGGGCAGAGTGAACACTGAAGCTTTCTTT. Protein sequence: CAWYRDRGRVNTEAFF. Using reference TRBV30 and TRBJ1-1 for the parts outside the CDR3, the full variable domain is SQTIHQWPATLVQPVGSPLSLECTVEGTSNPNLYWYRQAAGRGLQLLFYSVGIGQISSEVPQNLSASRPQDRQFILSSKKLLLSDSGFYLCAWYRDRGRVNTEAFFGQGTRLTVV.

This clone appeared a single time. This chain joins TRBV2 and TRBJ2-5; 10 bases match TRBD2. Germline assignment: CDR1 SNHLY and CDR2 FYNNEI. With 7 bases clipped from V and 5 bases from J, the junction kept 13 bases outside the gene matches. There are 16 residues in the CDR3. In DNA form, the CDR3 reads TGTGCCAGCACCCCGGATCAGCGGGGGGGTCGGGAGACCCAGTACTTC. Translation gives CASTPDQRGGRETQYF.

This clone was seen more than once but under ten times. The chain couples TRBV2 to TRBJ1-1; unclear D gene. The CDR3 runs to 14 residues. CDR1 SNHLY and CDR2 FYNNEI come from the germline V gene. The ends were cut back, 8 bases at V and 1 base at J, with 14 bases in the middle. The CDR3 reads CASGRPGWNTEAFF. The CDR3 DNA reads as TGTGCCAGCGGGCGGCCGGGGTGGAACACTGAAGCTTTCTTT.

The chain employs TRBV6-4 and TRBJ1-3; D gene ambiguous. The germline V gene has CDR1 MRHNA and CDR2 SNTAGT. V was shortened by 2 bases and J by 3 bases, with 5 bases between the two germline ends. The CDR3 is 13 amino acids. The CDR3 loop is CASSDQFGNTIYF. For the CDR3, the DNA is TGTGCCAGCAGTGACCAATTTGGAAACACCATATATTTT.

The chain is built from TRBV28 and TRBJ1-5; D unclear. Germline assignment: CDR1 MDHEN and CDR2 SYDVKM. Trimming cost V 2 bases and J 0 bases, with 8 bases left between them. There are 15 residues in the CDR3. The CDR3 nucleotides read TGTGCCAGCAGTTTAGAGGCACTTAGCAATCAGCCCCAGCATTTT. It specifies CASSLEALSNQPQHF.